Presented here are 15 T cell receptor beta chains from one specimen sequenced in a study of T cells in women clearing cervical HPV infection. Method: immunoSEQ multiplex PCR; TCRdb's copy keeps in-frame clones and lacks some. This table holds about 22,000 clones. Sequencing used blood buffy coat. The receptors were gathered from a woman aged 18-70 years with a cervical HPV16 infection that either progressed to CIN3+ or cleared (not recorded which).

On this clone itself: The CDR3 end lies 3 residues beyond the end of the read and is filled in from the germline J gene. The chain couples TRBV7-3 to TRBJ2-3, with 9 nucleotides matching TRBD2. Germline values: CDR1 SGHTA, CDR2 FQGTGA. The CDR3 runs to 14 residues. With V trimmed by 4 bases and J by 5 bases, 4 bases remained unmatched. CDR3: CASSSAGGLDTQYF. Partial CDR3 DNA: TGTGCCAGCAGCTCAGCGGGAGGACTAGATACG.

Points on this clone: The CDR3 extends 3 residues past the end of the read, so its final part is completed from the germline J gene. The chain combines TRBV12-3 or TRBV12-4 with TRBJ2-7; TRBD1 matches at 9 bases. The CDR3 covers 13 residues. V lost 8 bases to trimming and J lost 5 bases; unmatched junction nucleotides: 7. The covered CDR3 bases are TGTGCCAGCGTACCGGGACAGGGAAACGAG. This codes for CASVPGQGNE. The full CDR3 reads CASVPGQGNEQYF.

Notes on this clone: The CDR3 is cut off 3 residues early in the read; its end comes from the germline J gene. V and J are TRBV10-1 and TRBJ2-5; TRBD2 aligns across 10 bases. Germline CDR1 WNHNN, CDR2 SYGVQD (reference sequence). Germline trimming cut 5 bases from V and 4 bases from J; bases unmatched to any gene: 4. The length of the CDR3 is 14 residues. The CDR3 DNA, read in part, is TGCGCCAGCAGTAAGAGCGGGAGGGCAGAGACC. Translating gives CASSKSGRAET. The full-length CDR3 reads as CASSKSGRAETQYF.

In the case of this clone: The read falls 3 residues short of the CDR3 end, and the missing part is taken from the germline J gene. This rearrangement joins TRBV7-9 to TRBJ2-7; 7 bases match TRBD2. This CDR3 region has 13 residues. Germline CDR1 and CDR2: SEHNR and FQNEAQ (reference sequence). Trimming at V came to 6 bases and at J to 3 bases, leaving 5 bases not matched to a gene. Partial CDR3 DNA: TGTGCCAGCAGGCTGGGGGGGAACTACGAG. It specifies CASRLGGNYE. The CDR3 reads in full as CASRLGGNYEQYF.

As concerns this clone: The read ends 3 residues shy of where the CDR3 ends; the end is completed using the germline J gene. The chain carries TRBV5-1 and TRBJ1-2; 9 bases match TRBD1. Germline V gene lookup returns CDR1 SGHRS and CDR2 YFSETQ. The CDR3 is 14 amino acids. The junction had 5 bases not matched to a gene; V was cut back by 2 bases and J by 6 bases. CDR3 DNA (partial): TGCGCCAGCAGCTTAAAACAGGGGGCAGATGGC. Amino acids: CASSLKQGADG. The CDR3 reads in full as CASSLKQGADGYTF.

About this clone: The read terminates 3 residues before the CDR3 end, so the remaining end is supplied by the germline J gene. The chain combines TRBV2 with TRBJ1-6; D call uncertain. The CDR3 has 14 amino acids. Germline CDR1 and CDR2: SNHLY and FYNNEI. V was pared by 2 bases and J by 3 bases, with 5 bases between. CDR3 amino acids: CASSETFYNSPLHF. Partial CDR3 DNA: TGTGCCAGCAGTGAAACATTCTATAATTCACCC.

In regard to this clone: The read falls 3 residues short of the CDR3 end, and the missing part is taken from the germline J gene. J is TRBJ2-1 and V is TRBV5-1; TRBD1 matches 9 bases. The CDR3 spans 15 residues. Looked up from germline, CDR1 is SGHRS and CDR2 is YFSETQ. The junction had 5 bases not matched to a gene; V was cut back by 5 bases and J by 2 bases. The CDR3 is CASRRDREPYNEQFF. The CDR3 DNA, read in part, is TGCGCCAGCAGACGGGACAGGGAGCCCTACAATGAG. Full variable domain (missing parts from reference TRBV5-1 and TRBJ2-1): KAGVTQTPRYLIKTRGQQVTLSCSPISGHRSVSWYQQTPGQGLQFLFEYFSETQRNKGNFPGRFSGRQFSNSRSEMNVSTLELGDSALYLCASRRDREPYNEQFFGPGTRLTVL.

Of note for this clone: The read stops 3 residues short of the end of the CDR3; the missing end is completed from the germline J gene. This chain links TRBV11-2 with TRBJ2-7, with D perhaps TRBD2 (6 bases). Germline-derived CDR1 and CDR2 are SGHAT and FQNNGV. V lost 4 bases to trimming and J lost 6 bases, with 19 bases between them. The CDR3 runs 15 residues. The CDR3 is CASSYSMGGMSEQYF. Partial CDR3 DNA: TGTGCCAGCAGCTACTCCATGGGGGGTATGTCCGAG.

About this clone: Coverage ceases 3 residues before the CDR3 finishes, and the germline J gene fills in the end. Other DNA sequences in the sample encode the same CDR3. The chain joins TRBV5-1 to TRBJ1-3; TRBD1 is a possible D gene (6 bases). The germline V gene encodes CDR1 SGHRS and CDR2 YFSETQ. The length of the CDR3 is 15 residues. With 3 bases removed from V and 1 base from J, the gap between germline ends came to 11 bases. Partial CDR3 DNA: TGCGCCAGCAGCTCTTCGACAGGTTCTGGAAACACC. Its protein product is CASSSSTGSGNT. In full, the CDR3 reads CASSSSTGSGNTIYF.

As regards this clone: The sequenced fragment ends 3 residues before the CDR3 boundary, so the rest is inferred from the germline J gene. The J gene is TRBJ2-7, the V gene TRBV2; 7 positions match TRBD2. Looked up from germline, CDR1 is SNHLY and CDR2 is FYNNEI. The V and J ends lost 6 bases and 0 bases, in that order; junction bases with no gene match: 8. The CDR3 spans 15 residues. The CDR3 bases that were read are TGTGCCAGCAGGGGGGGGAGGTCCAGCTCCTACGAG. Translated, it gives CASRGGRSSSYE. The full CDR3 reads CASRGGRSSSYEQYF.

Notes on this clone: The CDR3 extends 3 residues past the end of the read, so its final part is completed from the germline J gene. The genes are TRBV2 and TRBJ2-7; 10 nucleotides line up with TRBD1. Germline CDR1 and CDR2: SNHLY and FYNNEI. J was trimmed by 5 bases and V by 1 base; bases with no gene match: 8. The CDR3 is 16 residues long. Partial CDR3 DNA: TGTGCCAGCAGTGAAGGCATGGGACAGGGGAGGCACGAG. Its translation is CASSEGMGQGRHE. In full, the CDR3 is CASSEGMGQGRHEQYF.

Turning to this clone: Coverage ceases 3 residues before the CDR3 finishes, and the germline J gene fills in the end. This chain uses TRBV7-3 with TRBJ2-1, with a possible D match to TRBD2 (7 bases). From germline, CDR1 is SGHTA and CDR2 FQGTGA. V was trimmed by 5 bases and J by 0 bases, leaving 17 bases between them. The length of the CDR3 is 17 residues. CDR3: CASSPPGGGGSYNEQFF. The covered CDR3 bases are TGTGCCAGCAGCCCCCCCGGAGGGGGGGGCTCCTACAATGAG.

With regard to this clone: The read terminates 3 residues ahead of where the CDR3 ends, so the germline J gene completes it. In the same sample, other DNA sequences code for this CDR3. This sequence joins TRBV5-1 and TRBJ1-3, with a tentative D call TRBD1 (6 bases). V dropped 4 bases and J dropped 4 bases, with 18 bases sitting between them. CDR3 length equals 16 residues. Germline assignment: CDR1 SGHRS and CDR2 YFSETQ. CDR3 DNA (partial): TGCGCCAGCAGCCAAAGGGTCCTGGGGGCAGGAAACACC. Amino acid sequence: CASSQRVLGAGNT. The whole CDR3 protein is CASSQRVLGAGNTIYF.

Notes on this clone: The CDR3 end is not reached by the read, which stops 3 residues before it; the germline J gene fills it in. V gene TRBV19 combines with J gene TRBJ1-2; no reliable D call. From germline, CDR1 is LNHDA and CDR2 SQIVND (reference sequence). This CDR3 has 16 amino acids. The CDR3 loop reads CASTATSGVPYNDYTF. CDR3 DNA (partial): TGTGCCAGTACCGCGACTAGCGGGGTCCCCTACAATGAC.

Comments on this clone: The read terminates 3 residues before the CDR3 end, so the remaining end is supplied by the germline J gene. J is TRBJ1-6 and V is TRBV5-1, with TRBD1 matching 7 bases. V trimming: 3 bases; J trimming: 4 bases; junction bases outside the gene matches: 1. The CDR3 extends over 14 amino acids. From germline, CDR1 is SGHRS and CDR2 YFSETQ. Partial CDR3 DNA: TGCGCCAGCAGCTGGGACAGTTATAATTCACCC. This translates into CASSWDSYNSP. The CDR3, in full, reads CASSWDSYNSPLHF.